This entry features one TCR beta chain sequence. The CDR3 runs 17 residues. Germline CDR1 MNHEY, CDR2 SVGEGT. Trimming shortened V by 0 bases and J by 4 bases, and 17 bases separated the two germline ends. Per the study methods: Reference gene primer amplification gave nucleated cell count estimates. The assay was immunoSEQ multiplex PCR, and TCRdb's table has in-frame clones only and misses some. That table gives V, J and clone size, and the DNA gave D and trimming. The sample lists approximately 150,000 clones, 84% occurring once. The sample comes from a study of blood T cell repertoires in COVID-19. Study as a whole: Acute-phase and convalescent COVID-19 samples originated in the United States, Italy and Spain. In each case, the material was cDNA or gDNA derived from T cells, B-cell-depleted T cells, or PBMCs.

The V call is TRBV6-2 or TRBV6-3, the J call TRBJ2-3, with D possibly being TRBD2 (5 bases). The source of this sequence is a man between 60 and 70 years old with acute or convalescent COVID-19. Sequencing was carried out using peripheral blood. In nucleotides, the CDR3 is TGTGCCAGCAGTTACTCTCCTGGGGAGCCTGGACCAGATACGCAGTATTTT. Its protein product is CASSYSPGEPGPDTQYF.